Listed here are 29 T cell receptor beta chains from one sample, sequenced in a study of CD8 T cells in Susac syndrome. Random-hexamer reverse transcription was applied to roughly 0.5 to 1 ug RNA. TCRdb processed the immunoSEQ multiplex PCR reads anew with MiXCR; each CDR3 protein has one entry. The sample carries 120,000 or so distinct CDR3 sequences, more than 90% recorded once. The sample taken for sequencing was CD8+ T cells from PBMCs. Source of these receptors: a human donor with Susac syndrome.

The rearrangement joins TRBV9 to TRBJ2-7; TRBD1 matches 8 bases. From germline, CDR1 is SGDLS and CDR2 YYNGEE. CDR3 length: 14 residues. V lost 0 bases and J lost 7; bases outside the gene matches: 6. CDR3 in DNA: TGTGCCAGCAGCGTAGAGGACAGGGTTTGGGAGCAGTACTTC. This codes for CASSVEDRVWEQYF.

J is TRBJ2-5 and V is TRBV9; 10 positions match TRBD1. The CDR3 consists of 16 residues. Germline V CDR1 and CDR2: SGDLS, YYNGEE. Germline trimming cut 3 bases from V and 1 base from J; bases unmatched to any gene: 6. Here the CDR3 DNA reads TGTGCCAGCAGCGCCCCGGGACAGGGGTCCCAAGAGACCCAGTACTTC. Translation gives CASSAPGQGSQETQYF.

This chain links TRBV20-1 with TRBJ2-7; 13 bases are a match to TRBD2. V was pared by 2 bases and J by 0 bases, with 10 bases of the junction left unmatched. This CDR3 is 18 amino acids long. Looked up from germline, CDR1 is DFQATT and CDR2 is SNEGSKA (reference sequence). CDR3 amino acids: CSARMGFGTSGASYEQYF. CDR3 nucleotides: TGCAGTGCTAGAATGGGTTTTGGGACTAGCGGGGCCTCCTACGAGCAGTACTTC.

This chain uses TRBV25-1 with TRBJ1-2; 7 nucleotides align to TRBD1. Germline lookup yields CDR1 MGHDK and CDR2 SYGVNS. V lost 3 bases and J lost 4; bases outside the gene matches: 2. The CDR3 loop spans 13 amino acids. CDR3 coding DNA: TGTGCCAGCAGTGAGGGGACAGTCTATGGCTACACCTTC. Translating it yields CASSEGTVYGYTF.

The chain joins TRBV7-9 to TRBJ1-5; D ambiguous. V dropped 6 bases and J dropped 7 bases, with 10 bases sitting between them. The CDR3 has 12 residues. Germline V gene sequence: CDR1 SEHNR, CDR2 FQNEAQ (reference sequence). The CDR3 loop is CASSATGQPQHF. The CDR3 DNA reads as TGTGCCAGCAGTGCAACGGGGCAGCCCCAGCATTTT.

This clonotype has a single count. The V gene is TRBV6-4, the J gene TRBJ2-1; D call uncertain. This CDR3 has 13 amino acids. Germline CDR1 MRHNA, CDR2 SNTAGT. Trimming removed 3 bases at V and 3 bases at J, with 6 bases between. The CDR3 reads CASSEASYNEQFF. DNA for the CDR3: TGTGCCAGCAGTGAGGCCAGCTACAATGAGCAGTTCTTC.

The chain is built from TRBV20-1 and TRBJ1-1; perhaps TRBD1 as D (5 bases). CDR3 size: 13 residues. Between the trimmed V and J ends, which lost 4 bases and 1 base, there was a span of 10 bases. Germline assignment: CDR1 DFQATT and CDR2 SNEGSKA (reference sequence). The CDR3, as DNA: TGCAGTGCTAACCAGGGATCGAACACTGAAGCTTTCTTT. It is translated as CSANQGSNTEAFF.

The chain couples TRBV4-3 to TRBJ2-3, with D unresolved. CDR3 length: 13 residues. V gave up 0 bases and J gave up 4 bases, with 5 bases separating them. CDR1 and CDR2 from the germline V gene are LGHNA and YSLEER. DNA for the CDR3: TGCGCCAGCAGCCAAGATTTTGCAGATACGCAGTATTTT. This gives the protein CASSQDFADTQYF.

The chain has TRBV4-1 and TRBJ2-7; D is undetermined. Germline loops: CDR1 MGHRA, CDR2 YSYEKL. The CDR3 extends over 12 amino acids. With 0 bases removed from V and 6 bases from J, the gap between germline ends came to 6 bases. The CDR3: CASSQDGVEQYF. CDR3 DNA: TGCGCCAGCAGCCAAGATGGGGTCGAGCAGTACTTC.

The genes are TRBV6-1 and TRBJ1-5; weak D call: TRBD1 (5 bases). The V end lost 1 base, the J end lost 0 bases, and 13 bases lay between the germline ends. Germline V lookup: CDR1 MNHNS, CDR2 SASEGT. CDR3 length: 17 amino acids. The CDR3 DNA sequence: TGTGCCAGCAGTGAAGAGGGACGGAGTAATAGCAATCAGCCCCAGCATTTT. It yields the protein CASSEEGRSNSNQPQHF.

J is TRBJ1-4 and V is TRBV9; D may be TRBD1 (6 bases). The CDR3 extends over 16 amino acids. Trimming removed 2 bases from V and 1 base from J, with 12 bases in between. The germline V gene has CDR1 SGDLS and CDR2 YYNGEE. In DNA, the CDR3 is TGTGCCAGCAGCGTGTACACAGGGATAACTAATGAAAAACTGTTTTTT. Translation gives CASSVYTGITNEKLFF.

This chain uses TRBV10-2 with TRBJ1-2, with 9 bases aligning to TRBD1. Germline V lookup: CDR1 WSHSY, CDR2 SAAADI. The CDR3 totals 15 residues. The trim removed 6 bases at V and 5 bases at J, leaving 10 bases unmatched. CDR3 coding DNA: TGCGCCAGCAGAGTCGACAGGGGGACCAAGTATGGCTACACCTTC. Its protein product is CASRVDRGTKYGYTF.

J is TRBJ2-1 and V is TRBV6-5; 8 bases agree with TRBD1. The CDR3 is 14 residues long. Germline V gives CDR1 MNHEY, CDR2 SVGAGI. Trimming at V came to 6 bases and at J to 15 bases, leaving 16 bases not matched to a gene. Here the CDR3 reads CASSQRLGQAIWFF. The CDR3, as DNA: TGTGCCAGCAGCCAACGACTGGGACAGGCCATATGGTTCTTC.

The chain uses TRBV27 and TRBJ2-7, with 9 bases that match TRBD1. Germline V gene sequence: CDR1 MNHEY, CDR2 SMNVEV (reference sequence). After removal of 5 bases from V and 0 bases from J, the junction contained 5 bases not matched to a gene. The CDR3 loop spans 15 amino acids. The DNA for the CDR3 is TGTGCCAGCAGTCCCACAGGGGGCCCCTCCTACGAGCAGTACTTC. It encodes CASSPTGGPSYEQYF.

This rearrangement joins TRBV4-2 to TRBJ2-3, with 11 bases matching TRBD2. V trimming: 1 base; J trimming: 6 bases; junction bases outside the gene matches: 12. The CDR3 sequence is 18 residues long. Germline CDR1 and CDR2: LGHNA and YNFKEQ. CDR3: CASSQAILAGGELDTQYF. The CDR3 nucleotides are TGTGCCAGCAGCCAAGCCATCCTAGCGGGGGGTGAGTTGGATACGCAGTATTTT.

The chain carries TRBV9 and TRBJ2-5; 7 bases agree with TRBD1. V gave up 3 bases and J gave up 3 bases; unmatched junction bases: 11. The CDR3 has 16 residues. Germline loops: CDR1 SGDLS, CDR2 YYNGEE. Here the CDR3 reads CASSAAQWTGEETQYF. The DNA of the CDR3 is TGTGCCAGCAGCGCAGCTCAATGGACAGGCGAAGAGACCCAGTACTTC. The variable domain in full, completed from reference TRBV9 and TRBJ2-5, reads DSGVTQTPKHLITATGQRVTLRCSPRSGDLSVYWYQQSLDQGLQFLIQYYNGEERAKGNILERFSAQQFPDLHSELNLSSLELGDSALYFCASSAAQWTGEETQYFGPGTRLLVL.

The chain combines TRBV4-1 with TRBJ2-1; the D gene is possibly TRBD1 (6 bases). This CDR3 comprises 12 residues. Germline loops: CDR1 MGHRA, CDR2 YSYEKL. Trimming shortened V by 2 bases and J by 7 bases, and 6 bases separated the two germline ends. The CDR3 sequence: CASSQQGNEQFF. CDR3 DNA: TGCGCCAGCAGCCAACAGGGGAATGAGCAGTTCTTC.

This chain links TRBV12-3 or TRBV12-4 with TRBJ1-5; D gene uncertain. The V and J ends lost 3 bases and 3 bases respectively, with 6 bases between them. The CDR3 runs 13 residues. The DNA for the CDR3 is TGTGCCAGCAGTTTGGCGATCAATCAGCCCCAGCATTTT. Residues: CASSLAINQPQHF.

The V call is TRBV12-3 or TRBV12-4, the J call TRBJ2-5; D unclear. V dropped 5 bases and J dropped 3 bases, with 13 bases sitting between them. CDR3 length: 14 amino acids. CDR3 sequence: CASSRVGLEETQYF. For the CDR3, the DNA is TGTGCCAGCAGTCGGGTTGGATTGGAAGAGACCCAGTACTTC.

CDR3 in amino acids: CASSRQSLDDTQYF. CDR3 bases: TGTGCCAGTAGTCGGCAGTCCCTAGATGATACGCAGTATTTT. The chain couples TRBV19 to TRBJ2-3; D is uncertain. The V gene lost 5 bases and the J gene lost 6 bases, with 15 bases spanning the gap. This CDR3 has 14 amino acids. Looked up from germline, CDR1 is LNHDA and CDR2 is SQIVND (reference sequence). Combining the CDR3 with reference TRBV19 and TRBJ2-3 gives the whole variable domain DGGITQSPKYLFRKEGQNVTLSCEQNLNHDAMYWYRQDPGQGLRLIYYSQIVNDFQKGDIAEGYSVSREKKESFPLTVTSAQKNPTAFYLCASSRQSLDDTQYFGPGTRLTVL.

As DNA, the CDR3 is TGTGCCAGCAGCGAAGGGTTTCGCGGCGGGGGGCGGGGAGAGACCCAGTACTTC. Its translation is CASSEGFRGGGRGETQYF. The chain carries TRBV9 and TRBJ2-5; 8 bases agree with TRBD2. In germline, CDR1 is SGDLS, CDR2 YYNGEE. The CDR3 consists of 18 residues. Trimming removed 3 bases from V and 4 bases from J; junction bases left unmatched: 17.

V and J are TRBV28 and TRBJ1-5; 10 nucleotides match TRBD1. With 5 bases clipped from V and 6 bases from J, the junction kept 7 bases outside the gene matches. Germline V gene sequence: CDR1 MDHEN, CDR2 SYDVKM. This CDR3 region has 15 residues. This CDR3 is CASSTGTGDTQPQHF. CDR3 nucleotides: TGTGCCAGCAGTACCGGGACAGGGGACACTCAGCCCCAGCATTTT.

The chain employs TRBV12-3 or TRBV12-4 and TRBJ2-3; no clear D gene. V gave up 2 bases and J gave up 0 bases, with 9 bases separating them. There are 15 residues in the CDR3. The CDR3 bases are TGTGCCAGCAGTTTAAAACGGGTCAGCACAGATACGCAGTATTTT. Its translation: CASSLKRVSTDTQYF.

The chain has TRBV28 and TRBJ2-6; D uncertain. This CDR3 has 15 residues. Germline CDR1 is MDHEN and CDR2 is SYDVKM. The V and J ends lost 4 bases and 0 bases respectively, with 7 bases between them. The CDR3 DNA reads as TGTGCCAGCAGTTATTGGGACTCTGGGGCCAACGTCCTGACTTTC. Its protein product is CASSYWDSGANVLTF.

The rearrangement uses TRBV4-3 and TRBJ1-1; D is perhaps TRBD1 (6 bases). Germline lookup yields CDR1 LGHNA and CDR2 YSLEER. V lost 4 bases, J lost 1 base, and 13 bases lay in between. The length of the CDR3 is 15 residues. The DNA of the CDR3 is TGCGCCAGCAGCCCGACGGACAGCCCGAACACTGAAGCTTTCTTT. This translates into CASSPTDSPNTEAFF.

This chain uses TRBV12-3 or TRBV12-4 with TRBJ2-2, with 9 bases that match TRBD1. With 5 bases clipped from V and 7 bases from J, the junction kept 5 bases outside the gene matches. There are 14 residues in the CDR3. The CDR3 DNA reads TGTGCCAGCAGTCCCGGACAGGGGATCGGGGAGCTGTTTTTT. This encodes CASSPGQGIGELFF.

The chain employs TRBV6-5 and TRBJ2-7; 14 nucleotides align to TRBD2. The CDR3 extends over 16 amino acids. CDR1 and CDR2 (germline): MNHEY, SVGAGI. V dropped 2 bases and J dropped 6; count of bases not matched to a gene: 6. DNA for the CDR3: TGTGCCAGCAGTTACACGGGACTAGCGGGGGTGTCCGAGCAGTACTTC. Translating gives CASSYTGLAGVSEQYF.

This clonotype was observed a single time. The V call is TRBV28, the J call TRBJ2-3, with D tentatively TRBD2 (6 bases). V gave up 5 bases and J gave up 2 bases, with 11 bases separating them. Germline V CDR1 and CDR2: MDHEN, SYDVKM. The CDR3 has 14 amino acids. CDR3 DNA: TGTGCCAGCAGTCCTCGACTAGACACAGATACGCAGTATTTT. Translating gives CASSPRLDTDTQYF.

This clonotype has a single count. The rearrangement joins TRBV4-1 to TRBJ1-5; 8 bases fit TRBD1. The CDR3 length is 16 residues. V was pared by 0 bases and J by 6 bases, with 7 bases of the junction left unmatched. CDR1 is MGHRA and CDR2 is YSYEKL in the germline V gene. CDR3 in DNA: TGCGCCAGCAGCCAAGATGGGGCAGGGGGCAGTCAGCCCCAGCATTTT. This sequence encodes CASSQDGAGGSQPQHF.